This T cell receptor beta chain was sequenced in a study of beta chain features in type 1 diabetes. Overall study context: On cell yields, gender and age, patients and healthy donors were similar. Cells sorted and examined across all samples totaled approximately 100 million.

V was pared by 5 bases and J by 9 bases, with 10 bases of the junction left unmatched. Germline-derived CDR1 and CDR2 are MNHEY and SVGAGI. This CDR3 spans 14 amino acids. The single heparinised draw taken from each donor contained around 100 mL of blood on average. Reverse transcription of all isolated RNA meant that expressed TCRB transcripts were sequenced. Assay used: immunoSEQ multiplex PCR; TCRdb lists only in-frame clones, some missing. Counted here are about 220,000 clones, under 13% occurring once; the ten biggest clones make up about 1.2%. Material: central memory CD4+ T cells from blood. The clonotype comes from a man between 18 and 35 years old in good health. The chain links TRBV6-5 to TRBJ2-1; 7 bases agree with TRBD2. This chain's CDR3 is CASSRLAERGEQFF. As DNA, the CDR3 is TGTGCCAGCAGTCGACTAGCTGAGAGGGGTGAGCAGTTCTTC.